The sequence of this T cell receptor beta chain was determined in a study of a mutant IDH1 vaccine in newly diagnosed glioma. Study-level information: Of treated patients, roughly 62% were men and about 38% women, averaging around 40 years. Beforehand, treatment had been radiotherapy, temozolomide, or both; the majority received both.

Findings and caveats of the study: With respect to changes in top peripheral T cell clonotypes, pseudoprogression seemed unrelated.

Sequenced by immunoSEQ multiplex PCR; TCRdb stores in-frame clones only, minus some. The data show tens of thousands of clones, roughly 80% seen once. Trimming left V 4 bases short and J 2 bases short, with 9 bases between. Looked up from germline, CDR1 is MGHDK and CDR2 is SYGVNS. The CDR3 loop spans 14 amino acids. A single count supports this clone. Its antigen is unknown. Time point denoted: baseline, week 1 (first vaccination visit). Specified treatment: pre-vaccination baseline after standard-of-care therapy. Newly diagnosed WHO grade 3 or 4 IDH1-mutant, ATRX-lost astrocytomas were identified in the donors.

The chain combines TRBV25-1 with TRBJ1-5; the D gene is possibly TRBD1 (6 bases). The origin of this receptor is a man aged 25-45 years with glioma. The sample consisted of PBMCs, taken from a glioma patient treated with radiotherapy, temozolomide or both. In DNA, the CDR3 is TGTGCCAGCAGTGGACAGGACCGCAATCAGCCCCAGCATTTT. It specifies CASSGQDRNQPQHF.